This T cell receptor beta chain was sequenced during a study of blood T cell repertoires in COVID-19 (TCRdb year 2020). Turning to the overall study: Samples from collaborators originated in the United States, Italy and Spain and spanned both the acute and convalescent phases of COVID-19. The material from the prospective study consisted of cDNA or gDNA derived from T cells, B-cell-depleted T cells, or PBMCs. Deeply sampled blood TCRbeta repertoires from subjects exposed to, actively infected with, or recovered from COVID-19 were included in the dataset. The repertoires were released in a freely available public database meant as a resource for research on the immune response to SARS-CoV-2. Samples were obtained from the ongoing ImmuneRACE study (first 160 participants) and from approximately 1,200 subjects provided by 6 global collaborators. The sample metadata nearly always contained a de-identified subject ID, COVID-19 status, age in years and sex. HLA class I and class II types, where available, came from metadata supplied by the sample provider rather than from assay-based typing. On the study overall, not on this receptor specifically: The amount of clinical and demographic metadata varied by source and participant and was provided uncurated.

From the germline V gene, CDR1 is SQVTM and CDR2 is ANQGSEA. Its CDR3 holds 16 amino acids, cysteine through phenylalanine. The entry retains the CDR3 DNA only, 48 bases that are in frame from base 1. V is cut back by 6 bases and J by 2 bases, with 9 bases in the junction unmatched. On this clone itself: No antigen is known for it. Per-nucleotide qualities are absent, and no much larger clonotype sits a single base away.

In the prospective study, participants were about 18 to 95 years old, resided in about two dozen geographic areas of the United States, and were enrolled through a virtual design. In the prospective study, participants were assigned to cohorts based on the clinical history participants reported in a screening survey and a study questionnaire. In the prospective study, mobile phlebotomists collected whole blood, serum and a nasopharyngeal or oropharyngeal swab from each participant. Participants in the prospective study had the option to provide additional blood draws and questionnaires over an approximately two-month period. Prospective study blood samples were shipped either frozen or at room temperature before DNA extraction. TCRbeta CDR3 regions were amplified from genomic DNA by means of the immunoSEQ Assay, a bias-controlled multiplex PCR. The study's processing was this. The number of nucleated cells in each sample was estimated by amplification of reference gene primers within the assay. Sequence reads were collapsed and filtered to measure the absolute abundance of every unique TCRbeta CDR3 rearrangement. For each sample, productive Simpson clonality was calculated as the square root of Simpson's diversity index across productive rearrangements. TCRdb stores this immuneACCESS table with in-frame sequences only. Part of the clones is absent; in the studies checked, under half of the shortfall reflects unresolved V genes, and no reason is known for the rest. V and J calls and clone size are given by that table; D and trimming were obtained from the DNA. This sample gives roughly 240,000 clones in total; roughly 88% of them show up just once. Approximately 2.3% of the sample is held by the ten biggest clonotypes.

Input material: PBMCs or T cells enriched from blood (not recorded which). The chain employs TRBV29-1 and TRBJ2-5; 13 junctional bases match TRBD2. The clonotype was recovered from a woman between 40 and 55 years old with acute COVID-19. The nucleotides read TGCAGCGTGGGGCCGGGGACTAGCGGGAAACAAGAGACCCAGTACTTC. This yields the protein CSVGPGTSGKQETQYF.